Each of the 6 T cell receptor beta chains below was sequenced from the same sample in a study of yellow fever vaccine responses in identical twins. MiXCR was run by TCRdb on the RT-PCR reads, yielding one entry per CDR3 protein. The data show about 20,000 distinct CDR3 sequences, with around three quarters seen just once and about 2.7% held by the top ten. The source was T cells from blood (PBMCs), unsorted or a sorted subset (not recorded which), collected before or after yellow fever vaccination (not recorded which). The receptors come from a woman under 30 who received the yellow fever vaccine.

The chain couples TRBV29-1 to TRBJ2-1, with D possibly TRBD1 on 6 matching bases. V was cut by 4 bases and J by 6 bases, with 10 bases left in between. The CDR3 totals 12 residues. CDR1 and CDR2 from the germline V gene are SQVTM and ANQGSEA. The CDR3 loop is CSVAGTLNEQFF. CDR3 nucleotide sequence: TGCAGCGTTGCGGGGACACTCAATGAGCAGTTCTTC.

The CDR3 loop reads CASSEVSGKVFF. CDR3 DNA: TGTGCCAGCAGTGAAGTATCCGGGAAGGTGTTTTTT. The gene calls are TRBV2 and TRBJ2-2, with D perhaps TRBD2 (5 bases). Germline V CDR1 and CDR2: SNHLY, FYNNEI. V was shortened by 1 base and J by 15 bases, with 12 bases between the two germline ends. The CDR3 totals 12 residues.

The chain links TRBV6-1 to TRBJ2-1; 13 bases fit TRBD2. The CDR3 is made up of 16 amino acids. Germline lookup yields CDR1 MNHNS and CDR2 SASEGT. The junction had 7 bases not matched to a gene; V was cut back by 5 bases and J by 6 bases. For the CDR3, the DNA is TGTGCCAGCAGTCCCAACGGACTAGCGGGAGCCAATGAGCAGTTCTTC. Translated: CASSPNGLAGANEQFF.

This chain links TRBV18 with TRBJ1-1, with 7 bases identical to TRBD1. Germline-derived CDR1 and CDR2 are KGHSH and LQKENI. The J segment lost 1 base and the V segment lost 5 bases, leaving 1 base of the junction unmatched. This CDR3 comprises 13 residues. CDR3 protein: CASSGTANTEAFF. CDR3 DNA sequence: TGTGCCAGCTCAGGGACAGCGAACACTGAAGCTTTCTTT.

V gene TRBV6-5 combines with J gene TRBJ2-7; 8 nucleotides agree with TRBD1. Germline lookup yields CDR1 MNHEY and CDR2 SVGAGI. V gave up 3 bases and J gave up 3 bases; unmatched junction bases: 13. There are 17 residues in the CDR3. Here the CDR3 DNA reads TGTGCCAGCAGTTATAAGAGCTCCGGGACAGGAGACTACGAGCAGTACTTC. Amino acids: CASSYKSSGTGDYEQYF.

The V and J genes are TRBV11-1 and TRBJ2-3; TRBD2 matches at 8 bases. The V gene's germline CDR1 is SGHAT and CDR2 FQDESV (reference sequence). The CDR3 covers 16 residues. V shed 0 bases, J shed 8 bases, and the junction held 10 bases outside the gene matches. CDR3 amino acids: CASSLATSGGAVTQYF. The CDR3, as DNA: TGTGCCAGCAGCTTAGCGACCAGCGGGGGTGCGGTTACGCAGTATTTT.